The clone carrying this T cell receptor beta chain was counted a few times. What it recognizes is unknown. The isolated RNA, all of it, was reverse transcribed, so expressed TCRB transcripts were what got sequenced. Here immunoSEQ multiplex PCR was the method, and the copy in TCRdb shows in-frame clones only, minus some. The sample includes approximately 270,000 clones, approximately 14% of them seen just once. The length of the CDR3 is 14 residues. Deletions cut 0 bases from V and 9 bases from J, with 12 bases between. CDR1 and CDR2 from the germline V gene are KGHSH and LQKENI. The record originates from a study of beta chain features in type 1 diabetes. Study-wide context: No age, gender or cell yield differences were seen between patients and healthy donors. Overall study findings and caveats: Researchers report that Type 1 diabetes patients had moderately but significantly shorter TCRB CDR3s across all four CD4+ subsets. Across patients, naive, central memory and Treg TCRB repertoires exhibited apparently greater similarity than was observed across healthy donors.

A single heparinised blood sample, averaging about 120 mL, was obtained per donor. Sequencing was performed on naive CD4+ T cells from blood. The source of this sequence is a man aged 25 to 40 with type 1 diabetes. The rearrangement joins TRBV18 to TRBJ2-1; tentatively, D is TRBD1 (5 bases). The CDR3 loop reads CASSPPVGRAEQFF. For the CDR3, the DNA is TGTGCCAGCTCACCACCTGTGGGGCGTGCTGAGCAGTTCTTC.